These 13 T cell receptor beta chains were all obtained from the same sample, sequenced in a study of blood T cell repertoires in COVID-19. Measured with immunoSEQ multiplex PCR; TCRdb has only the in-frame clones, and not every one. The sample consists of under 200,000 clones, 70% to 85% of them appearing once. Sample: peripheral blood. Every receptor here comes from an elderly woman with acute or convalescent COVID-19.

This clone has a handful of counts. The chain couples TRBV19 to TRBJ1-1; D gene ambiguous. The CDR3 is 13 residues long. The germline CDR1 and CDR2 sequences are LNHDA and SQIVND (reference sequence). The germline V and J ends were trimmed by 3 bases and 0 bases, with 5 bases remaining between them. CDR3 sequence: CASSIRVNTEAFF. Written as DNA, the CDR3 is TGTGCCAGTAGTATTAGAGTGAACACTGAAGCTTTCTTT.

The chain joins TRBV5-1 to TRBJ2-1; 10 bases are a match to TRBD1. The ends lost 3 bases at V and 4 bases at J; junction bases unmatched: 7. The CDR3 has 16 residues. Germline V lookup: CDR1 SGHRS, CDR2 YFSETQ. The CDR3 sequence: CASSSSGTGVYNEQFF. Here the CDR3 DNA reads TGCGCCAGCAGCTCTTCCGGGACAGGGGTTTACAATGAGCAGTTCTTC.

The genes are TRBV20-1 and TRBJ2-3; 9 nucleotides align to TRBD2. The CDR3 is made up of 14 amino acids. Germline assignment: CDR1 DFQATT and CDR2 SNEGSKA (reference sequence). Trimming cost V 3 bases and J 1 base; bases outside gene matches: 2. In DNA, the CDR3 is TGCAGTGCTAGTCAGCGGGGGGGCACAGATACGCAGTATTTT. Amino acids: CSASQRGGTDTQYF.

This sequence joins TRBV27 and TRBJ1-3; D is unresolved. This CDR3 region has 14 residues. The V and J ends lost 2 bases and 9 bases respectively, with 14 bases between them. In germline, CDR1 is MNHEY, CDR2 SMNVEV (reference sequence). CDR3 nucleotide sequence: TGTGCCAGCAGTTTACGTGGCCCGGAGGGCACCATATATTTT. Translation: CASSLRGPEGTIYF.

On this clone: The sample carries other DNA sequences with the same CDR3. The chain employs TRBV5-1 and TRBJ1-5; TRBD1 aligns across 9 bases. The CDR3 extends over 16 amino acids. Germline CDR1 reads SGHRS; CDR2 reads YFSETQ. The trim removed 0 bases at V and 2 bases at J, leaving 3 bases unmatched. CDR3 DNA sequence: TGCGCCAGCAGCTTGGGGGACAGGGAGGGCAATCAGCCCCAGCATTTT. Amino acid sequence: CASSLGDREGNQPQHF.

J is TRBJ1-1 and V is TRBV3-1 (or the pseudogene TRBV3-2), with a tentative D call TRBD1 (5 bases). Deletions cut 1 base from V and 10 bases from J, with 13 bases between. Looked up from germline, CDR1 is LGHDT and CDR2 is YNNKEL (reference sequence). CDR3 length: 13 amino acids. The CDR3 is CASSQASQGGAFF. In DNA, the CDR3 is TGTGCCAGCAGCCAAGCTAGTCAGGGAGGAGCTTTCTTT.

There are many counts of this clone. The rearrangement uses TRBV4-1 and TRBJ2-5, with D possibly being TRBD1 (6 bases). There are 16 residues in the CDR3. Germline values: CDR1 MGHRA, CDR2 YSYEKL. Trimming removed 0 bases at V and 5 bases at J, with 16 bases between. This chain's CDR3 is CASSQDLEQGLETQYF. The CDR3 DNA reads TGCGCCAGCAGCCAAGATCTCGAACAGGGCTTGGAGACCCAGTACTTC.

This rearrangement joins TRBV19 to TRBJ1-6; 11 positions match TRBD1. The germline V gene has CDR1 LNHDA and CDR2 SQIVND (reference sequence). CDR3 length: 15 residues. The V gene end was trimmed by 3 bases and the J gene end by 7 bases; junction bases not matched to a gene: 2. This chain's CDR3 is CASSMGDRGNSPLHF. The CDR3 nucleotides read TGTGCCAGTAGTATGGGGGACAGGGGGAATTCACCCCTCCACTTT.

V and J are TRBV10-3 and TRBJ1-6; 8 bases map to TRBD1. Unmatched junction bases numbered 11, after V lost 3 bases and J lost 10 bases. Looked up from germline, CDR1 is ENHRY and CDR2 is SYGVKD. There are 16 residues in the CDR3. The CDR3 reads CAISDNRQGRGSPLHF. The CDR3 region has the DNA TGTGCCATCAGTGATAATAGACAGGGGCGAGGGTCACCCCTCCACTTT.

This rearrangement joins TRBV7-2 to TRBJ2-1, with 7 bases that match TRBD2. CDR3 length: 14 amino acids. Germline V CDR1 and CDR2: SGHTA, FQGNSA. The junction had 5 bases not matched to a gene; V was cut back by 1 base and J by 8 bases. CDR3 sequence (DNA): TGTGCCAGCAGCTTAGACGGGGGGACGTATGAGCAGTTCTTC. This codes for CASSLDGGTYEQFF.

J is TRBJ1-5 and V is TRBV24-1, with D possibly TRBD1 on 5 matching bases. Germline V lookup: CDR1 KGHDR, CDR2 SFDVKD. This CDR3 spans 18 amino acids. Deletions cut 4 bases from V and 0 bases from J, with 18 bases between. CDR3 coding DNA: TGTGCCACCAGTGACTCGTGGGGGAGGAACTATAGCAATCAGCCCCAGCATTTT. Its protein is CATSDSWGRNYSNQPQHF.

The J gene is TRBJ2-5, the V gene TRBV7-2; D perhaps matches TRBD2 (5 bases). The germline gives CDR1 SGHTA, CDR2 FQGNSA. This CDR3 region has 14 residues. V gave up 1 base and J gave up 4 bases, with 10 bases separating them. CDR3 sequence (DNA): TGTGCCAGCAGCTTAGAATCTAGCATAGAGACCCAGTACTTC. It yields the protein CASSLESSIETQYF.

The count of this clone is one. The chain combines TRBV19 with TRBJ1-1, with 9 bases that match TRBD1. The germline V gene has CDR1 LNHDA and CDR2 SQIVND (reference sequence). This CDR3 is built from 15 residues. Germline trimming cut 1 base from V and 7 bases from J; bases unmatched to any gene: 7. This chain's CDR3 is CASSIVGTGSVEAFF. CDR3 coding DNA: TGTGCCAGTAGTATAGTCGGGACAGGGTCTGTTGAAGCTTTCTTT.